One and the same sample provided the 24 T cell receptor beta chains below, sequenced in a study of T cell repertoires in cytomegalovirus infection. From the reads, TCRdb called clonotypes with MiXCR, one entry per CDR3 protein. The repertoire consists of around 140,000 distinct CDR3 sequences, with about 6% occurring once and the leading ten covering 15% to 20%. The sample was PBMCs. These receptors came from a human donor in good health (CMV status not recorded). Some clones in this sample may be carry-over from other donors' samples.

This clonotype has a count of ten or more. As DNA, the CDR3 is TGCGCCAGCAGCCAAGATTTAAGCGGGGATAGCTCCTACAATGAGCAGTTCTTC. Translated, it gives CASSQDLSGDSSYNEQFF. The chain uses TRBV4-3 and TRBJ2-1, with 7 bases lining up with TRBD2. V lost 0 bases to trimming and J lost 0 bases; unmatched junction nucleotides: 8. Per the germline V gene, CDR1 is LGHNA and CDR2 is YSLEER. The CDR3 covers 18 residues.

CDR3 nucleotide sequence: TGTGCCAGCAGCTTAGACCCGAGTGTCCGGTGGCGGGACCAAGAGACCCAGTACTTC. Encoded protein: CASSLDPSVRWRDQETQYF. The J gene is TRBJ2-5, the V gene TRBV7-2; perhaps TRBD2 as D (5 bases). Germline CDR1 is SGHTA and CDR2 is FQGNSA. V was shortened by 1 base and J by 0 bases, with 21 bases between the two germline ends. The CDR3 contains 19 residues.

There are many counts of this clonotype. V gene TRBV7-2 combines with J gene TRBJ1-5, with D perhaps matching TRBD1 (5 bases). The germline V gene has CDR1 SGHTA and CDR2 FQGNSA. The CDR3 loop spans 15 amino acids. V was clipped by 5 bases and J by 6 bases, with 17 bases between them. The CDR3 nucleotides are TGTGCCAGCAGCACCGGGACGGGCCGCAGTCAGCCCCAGCATTTT. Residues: CASSTGTGRSQPQHF.

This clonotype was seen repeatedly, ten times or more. The CDR3 region is CASSFTGRGDGYTF. CDR3 nucleotide sequence: TGTGCCAGCAGCTTCACGGGGAGAGGGGATGGCTACACCTTC. The chain carries TRBV7-2 and TRBJ1-2, with D perhaps TRBD1 (5 bases). The CDR3 spans 14 residues. Germline V gene lookup returns CDR1 SGHTA and CDR2 FQGNSA. Trimming removed 3 bases from V and 6 bases from J, with 14 bases in between.

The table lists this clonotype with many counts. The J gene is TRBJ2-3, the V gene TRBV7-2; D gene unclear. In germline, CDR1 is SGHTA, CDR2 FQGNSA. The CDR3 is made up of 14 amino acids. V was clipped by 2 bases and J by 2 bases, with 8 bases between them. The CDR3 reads CASSLRWNTDTQYF. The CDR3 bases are TGTGCCAGCAGCTTAAGGTGGAACACAGATACGCAGTATTTT.

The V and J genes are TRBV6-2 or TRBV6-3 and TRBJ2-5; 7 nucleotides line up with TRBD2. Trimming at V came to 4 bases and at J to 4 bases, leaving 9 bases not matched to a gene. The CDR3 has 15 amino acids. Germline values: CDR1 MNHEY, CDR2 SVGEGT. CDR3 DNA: TGTGCCAGCAGTTCTCGGCTAGCGGTAATAGAGACCCAGTACTTC. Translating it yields CASSSRLAVIETQYF.

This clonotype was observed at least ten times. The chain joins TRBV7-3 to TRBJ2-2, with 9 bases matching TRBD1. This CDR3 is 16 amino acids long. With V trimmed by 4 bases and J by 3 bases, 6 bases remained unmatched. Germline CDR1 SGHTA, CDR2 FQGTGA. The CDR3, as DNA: TGTGCCAGCAGCTCGTCCGACAGGGGGGACACCGGGGAGCTGTTTTTT. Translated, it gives CASSSSDRGDTGELFF.

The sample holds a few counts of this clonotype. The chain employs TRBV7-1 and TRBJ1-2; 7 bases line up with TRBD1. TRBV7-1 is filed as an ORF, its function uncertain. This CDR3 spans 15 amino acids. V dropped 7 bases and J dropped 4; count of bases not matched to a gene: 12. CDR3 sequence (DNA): TGTGCCAGCACCCGGGTGGGGACAGCCGTCTATGGCTACACCTTC. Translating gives CASTRVGTAVYGYTF.

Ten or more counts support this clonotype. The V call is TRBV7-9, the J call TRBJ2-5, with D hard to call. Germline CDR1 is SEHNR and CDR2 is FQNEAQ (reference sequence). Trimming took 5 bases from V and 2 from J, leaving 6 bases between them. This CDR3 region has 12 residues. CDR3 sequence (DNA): TGTGCCAGCAGCCGAGAACAAGAGACCCAGTACTTC. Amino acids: CASSREQETQYF.

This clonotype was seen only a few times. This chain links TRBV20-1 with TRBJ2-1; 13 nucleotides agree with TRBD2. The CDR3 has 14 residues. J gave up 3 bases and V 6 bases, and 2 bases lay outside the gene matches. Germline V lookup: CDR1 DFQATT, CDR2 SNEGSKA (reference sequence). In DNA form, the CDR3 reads TGCAGTGCCCGACTAGCGGGGGGCTACAATGAGCAGTTCTTC. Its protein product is CSARLAGGYNEQFF.

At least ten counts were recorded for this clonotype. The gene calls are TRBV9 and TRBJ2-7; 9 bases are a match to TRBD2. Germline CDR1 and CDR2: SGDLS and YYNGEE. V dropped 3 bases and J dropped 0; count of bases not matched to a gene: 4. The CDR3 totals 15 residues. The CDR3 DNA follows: TGTGCCAGCAGCGAGCGGGGGGCGAGCTCCTACGAGCAGTACTTC. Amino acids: CASSERGASSYEQYF. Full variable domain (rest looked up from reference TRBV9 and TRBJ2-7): DSGVTQTPKHLITATGQRVTLRCSPRSGDLSVYWYQQSLDQGLQFLIQYYNGEERAKGNILERFSAQQFPDLHSELNLSSLELGDSALYFCASSERGASSYEQYFGPGTRLTVT.

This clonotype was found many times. The chain's CDR3 is CASSLRGGWTSNEQFF. CDR3 DNA: TGTGCCAGCAGCCTAAGAGGAGGATGGACGAGCAATGAGCAGTTCTTC. The chain uses TRBV7-3 and TRBJ2-1; possible D gene TRBD2, 5 bases. V dropped 5 bases and J dropped 6 bases, with 20 bases sitting between them. The CDR3 runs 16 residues. The V gene's germline CDR1 is SGHTA and CDR2 FQGTGA.

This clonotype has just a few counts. In DNA form, the CDR3 reads TGTGCCAGCAGCCGGAGTCCAGGAATATTTAATCAGCCCCAGCATTTT. Its translation is CASSRSPGIFNQPQHF. The chain employs TRBV28 and TRBJ1-5; D gene unclear. The CDR3 sequence is 16 residues long. Per the germline V gene, CDR1 is MDHEN and CDR2 is SYDVKM. Deletions cut 6 bases from V and 4 bases from J, with 19 bases between.

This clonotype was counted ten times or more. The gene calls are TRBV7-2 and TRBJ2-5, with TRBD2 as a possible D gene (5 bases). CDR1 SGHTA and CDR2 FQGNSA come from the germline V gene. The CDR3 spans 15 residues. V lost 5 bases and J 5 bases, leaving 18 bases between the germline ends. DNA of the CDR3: TGTGCCAGCAGCGAAGAAACTAGATGGGGTGAGACCCAGTACTTC. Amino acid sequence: CASSEETRWGETQYF. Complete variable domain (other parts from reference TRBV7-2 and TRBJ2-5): GAGVSQSPSNKVTEKGKDVELRCDPISGHTALYWYRQSLGQGLEFLIYFQGNSAPDKSGLPSDRFSAERTGGSVSTLTIQRTQQEDSAVYLCASSEETRWGETQYFGPGTRLLVL.

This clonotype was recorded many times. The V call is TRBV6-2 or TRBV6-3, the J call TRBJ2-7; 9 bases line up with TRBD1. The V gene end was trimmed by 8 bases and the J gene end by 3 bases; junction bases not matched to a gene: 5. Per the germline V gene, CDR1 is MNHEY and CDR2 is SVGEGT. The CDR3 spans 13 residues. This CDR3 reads CASALTGGYEQYF. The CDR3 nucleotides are TGTGCCAGCGCCCTGACAGGGGGCTACGAGCAGTACTTC.

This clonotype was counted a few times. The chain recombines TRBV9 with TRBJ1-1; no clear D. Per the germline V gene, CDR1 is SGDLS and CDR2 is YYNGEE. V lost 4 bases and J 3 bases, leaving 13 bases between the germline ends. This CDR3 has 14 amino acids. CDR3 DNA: TGTGCCAGCAGCCCCGAGACTTCTCACACTGAAGCTTTCTTT. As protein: CASSPETSHTEAFF.

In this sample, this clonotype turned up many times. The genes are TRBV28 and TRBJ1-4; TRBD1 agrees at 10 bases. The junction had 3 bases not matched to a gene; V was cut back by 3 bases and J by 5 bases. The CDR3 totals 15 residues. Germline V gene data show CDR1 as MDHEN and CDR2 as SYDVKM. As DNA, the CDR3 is TGTGCCAGCAGTTTTACGGGACAGGGGAATGAAAAACTGTTTTTT. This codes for CASSFTGQGNEKLFF.

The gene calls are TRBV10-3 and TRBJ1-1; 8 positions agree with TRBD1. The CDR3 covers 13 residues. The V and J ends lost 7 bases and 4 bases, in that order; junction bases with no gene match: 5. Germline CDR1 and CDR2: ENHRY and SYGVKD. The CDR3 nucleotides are TGTGCCATCATCGGACAGGGTAGCACTGAAGCTTTCTTT. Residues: CAIIGQGSTEAFF.

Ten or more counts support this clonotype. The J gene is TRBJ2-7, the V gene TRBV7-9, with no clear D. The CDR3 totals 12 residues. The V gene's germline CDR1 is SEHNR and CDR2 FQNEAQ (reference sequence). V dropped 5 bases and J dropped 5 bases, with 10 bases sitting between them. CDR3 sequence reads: CASSRRVDEQYF. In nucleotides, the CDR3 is TGTGCCAGCAGCCGCCGAGTGGACGAGCAGTACTTC. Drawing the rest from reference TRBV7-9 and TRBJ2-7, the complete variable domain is DTGVSQNPRHKITKRGQNVTFRCDPISEHNRLYWYRQTLGQGPEFLTYFQNEAQLEKSRLLSDRFSAERPKGSFSTLEIQRTEQGDSAMYLCASSRRVDEQYFGPGTRLTVT.

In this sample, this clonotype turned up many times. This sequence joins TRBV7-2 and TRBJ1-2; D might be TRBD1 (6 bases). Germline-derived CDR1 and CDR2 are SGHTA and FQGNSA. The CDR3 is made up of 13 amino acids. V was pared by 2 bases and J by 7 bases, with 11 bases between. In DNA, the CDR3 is TGTGCCAGCAGCTTACCGGCAGGGGTTGGCTACACCTTC. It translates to CASSLPAGVGYTF.

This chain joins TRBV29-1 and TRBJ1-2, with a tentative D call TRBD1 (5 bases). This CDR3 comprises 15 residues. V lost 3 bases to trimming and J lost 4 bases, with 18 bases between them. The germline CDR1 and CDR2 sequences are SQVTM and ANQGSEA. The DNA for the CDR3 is TGCAGCGTTGACGCCCCGACAGATTTATCCTATGGCTACACCTTC. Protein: CSVDAPTDLSYGYTF.

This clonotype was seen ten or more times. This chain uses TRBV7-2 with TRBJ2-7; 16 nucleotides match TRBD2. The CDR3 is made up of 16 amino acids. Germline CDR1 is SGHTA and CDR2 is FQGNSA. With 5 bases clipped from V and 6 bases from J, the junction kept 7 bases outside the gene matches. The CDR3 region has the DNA TGTGCCAGCAGCCCCTCGGGACTAGCGGGGGGGCGCGAGCAGTACTTC. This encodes CASSPSGLAGGREQYF.

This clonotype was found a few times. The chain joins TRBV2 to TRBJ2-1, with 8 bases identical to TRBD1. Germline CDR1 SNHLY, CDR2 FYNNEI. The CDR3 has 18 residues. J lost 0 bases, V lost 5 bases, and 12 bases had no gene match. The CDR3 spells CASSSPSGGSFSYNEQFF. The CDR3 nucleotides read TGTGCCAGCAGTTCACCCTCAGGGGGCTCTTTCTCCTACAATGAGCAGTTCTTC.

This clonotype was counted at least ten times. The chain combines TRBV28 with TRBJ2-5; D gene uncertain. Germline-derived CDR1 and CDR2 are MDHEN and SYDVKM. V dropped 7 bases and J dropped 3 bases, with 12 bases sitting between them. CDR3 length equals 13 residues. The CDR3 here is CASTPTWEETQYF. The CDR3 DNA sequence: TGTGCCAGCACACCTACGTGGGAAGAGACCCAGTACTTC.